These 12 T cell receptor beta chains originate from one sample sequenced in a study of blood T cell repertoires in COVID-19. Clones were sequenced by immunoSEQ multiplex PCR, and TCRdb holds only the in-frame ones, with some missing. The table lists a few hundred thousand clones, roughly 85% of them singletons. The sequenced sample consisted of peripheral blood. The receptor source for this set is a man aged 55 to 70 who had recovered from COVID-19.

The chain carries TRBV6-6 and TRBJ1-6; D gene ambiguous. The CDR3 is 15 amino acids. Trimming pared 6 bases from V and 0 bases from J, leaving 9 bases between. Germline values: CDR1 MNHNY, CDR2 SVGAGI (reference sequence). DNA of the CDR3: TGTGCCAGCAGACCAGCGAGCTCCTATAATTCACCCCTCCACTTT. It specifies CASRPASSYNSPLHF.

The chain uses TRBV7-6 and TRBJ2-5; TRBD1 aligns across 7 bases. Germline-derived CDR1 and CDR2 are SGHVS and FNYEAQ. The CDR3 is 15 amino acids. Losses at the gene ends were 5 bases for V and 5 bases for J; bases not matched to a gene: 11. CDR3 in DNA: TGTGCCAGCAGCCGAAGCCAGGGGGTGGGGGAGACCCAGTACTTC. Amino acids: CASSRSQGVGETQYF.

The chain joins TRBV27 to TRBJ1-1, with 9 bases identical to TRBD1. J gave up 2 bases and V 5 bases, and 9 bases lay outside the gene matches. There are 16 residues in the CDR3. Germline V gene lookup returns CDR1 MNHEY and CDR2 SMNVEV (reference sequence). The CDR3 loop reads CASSAHRGLSNTEAFF. The CDR3 region has the DNA TGTGCCAGCAGTGCCCACAGGGGGCTTAGCAACACTGAAGCTTTCTTT.

The chain is built from TRBV19 and TRBJ2-2, with D perhaps TRBD1 (6 bases). This CDR3 has 16 amino acids. Germline V lookup: CDR1 LNHDA, CDR2 SQIVND (reference sequence). The germline V and J ends were trimmed by 4 bases and 1 base, with 13 bases remaining between them. The CDR3 loop reads CASSKLQGKNTGELFF. The CDR3 DNA sequence: TGTGCCAGTAGTAAATTGCAGGGGAAGAACACCGGGGAGCTGTTTTTT.

V gene TRBV11-2 combines with J gene TRBJ2-1; D is possibly TRBD2 (6 bases). The germline V gene encodes CDR1 SGHAT and CDR2 FQNNGV. V dropped 5 bases and J dropped 5 bases, with 13 bases sitting between them. This CDR3 comprises 14 residues. This CDR3 is CASSMTRGNNEQFF. DNA for the CDR3: TGTGCCAGCAGCATGACTAGAGGGAACAATGAGCAGTTCTTC.

This clone was seen more than once but under ten times. This chain connects TRBV28 to TRBJ1-5; TRBD1 aligns across 10 bases. The V segment lost 4 bases and the J segment 3 bases; nucleotides outside the gene matches: 3. Germline values: CDR1 MDHEN, CDR2 SYDVKM. The CDR3 contains 15 residues. For the CDR3, the DNA is TGTGCCAGCAGTTCGGGGACAGGGGTCAATCAGCCCCAGCATTTT. Amino acid sequence: CASSSGTGVNQPQHF.

The chain joins TRBV9 to TRBJ1-2; 7 bases are a match to TRBD1. CDR3 size: 14 residues. Trimming at V came to 1 base and at J to 3 bases, leaving 3 bases not matched to a gene. The germline V gene encodes CDR1 SGDLS and CDR2 YYNGEE. CDR3 in DNA: TGTGCCAGCAGCGTAAATACAGGGGACTATGGCTACACCTTC. Protein sequence: CASSVNTGDYGYTF.

A few counts support this clone. J is TRBJ1-5 and V is TRBV27; D is perhaps TRBD1 (5 bases). Germline V gene lookup returns CDR1 MNHEY and CDR2 SMNVEV (reference sequence). V lost 8 bases and J lost 4, with 15 bases in between. There are 14 residues in the CDR3. In DNA, the CDR3 is TGTGCCAGCTGGGGGGGTTTGGGAAATCAGCCCCAGCATTTT. Its translation: CASWGGLGNQPQHF.

In its sample, this clone was seen once. The CDR3 protein is CASSLTRKTYGYTF. The CDR3 nucleotides are TGTGCCAGCAGTTTAACGCGGAAGACCTATGGCTACACCTTC. This chain joins TRBV28 and TRBJ1-2; D is undetermined. The ends were cut back, 2 bases at V and 4 bases at J, with 11 bases in the middle. Germline CDR1 reads MDHEN; CDR2 reads SYDVKM. The CDR3 contains 14 residues.

V and J are TRBV5-1 and TRBJ2-7; 9 nucleotides line up with TRBD1. The CDR3 is made up of 15 amino acids. The junction had 7 bases not matched to a gene; V was cut back by 1 base and J by 5 bases. Germline V gene lookup returns CDR1 SGHRS and CDR2 YFSETQ. CDR3 coding DNA: TGCGCCAGCAGCTTGTGGGACAGGGCGGTCCACGAGCAGTACTTC. Its protein product is CASSLWDRAVHEQYF.

The V call is TRBV11-2, the J call TRBJ2-1, with 11 bases aligning to TRBD2. The CDR3 covers 16 residues. CDR1 and CDR2 (germline): SGHAT, FQNNGV. V lost 1 base to trimming and J lost 9 bases; unmatched junction nucleotides: 8. CDR3 region: CASSLVSSGGVSEQFF. CDR3 nucleotides: TGTGCCAGCAGCTTAGTTAGTAGCGGGGGGGTTAGTGAGCAGTTCTTC.

The V and J genes are TRBV6-5 and TRBJ2-7, with D maybe TRBD2 (5 bases). CDR1 MNHEY and CDR2 SVGAGI come from the germline V gene. V lost 4 bases and J lost 6, with 19 bases in between. This CDR3 spans 15 amino acids. DNA of the CDR3: TGTGCCAGCAGTTCCGGGTCTACAAGCGGAGGCGAGCAGTACTTC. This gives the protein CASSSGSTSGGEQYF.